This T cell receptor (beta chain) is drawn from a study of T cell responses to AZD1222 COVID-19 vaccine. General study findings and limits: Possibly, clonal diversity was underestimated; donors were largely white British and included more females. Repertoire sampling was restricted to post-peak T cell response timepoints.

Repertoires were generated with immunoSEQ multiplex PCR, while TCRdb's copy carries only in-frame clones and drops some. The sample lists about 130,000 clones, about nine tenths occurring once. Germline V gives CDR1 MNHEY, CDR2 SVGAGI. There are 14 residues in the CDR3. V was shortened by 2 bases and J by 3 bases, with 10 bases between the two germline ends. In regard to this clone: Antigen unknown.

The sequences come from peripheral blood, collected 28 days after the second AZD1222 dose. This clonotype was sampled from an adult who received the AZD1222 COVID-19 vaccine. The chain links TRBV6-5 to TRBJ1-1; no reliable D call. The CDR3 spells CASSYKGGDTEAFF. The CDR3 nucleotides are TGTGCCAGCAGTTACAAGGGTGGGGACACTGAAGCTTTCTTT.